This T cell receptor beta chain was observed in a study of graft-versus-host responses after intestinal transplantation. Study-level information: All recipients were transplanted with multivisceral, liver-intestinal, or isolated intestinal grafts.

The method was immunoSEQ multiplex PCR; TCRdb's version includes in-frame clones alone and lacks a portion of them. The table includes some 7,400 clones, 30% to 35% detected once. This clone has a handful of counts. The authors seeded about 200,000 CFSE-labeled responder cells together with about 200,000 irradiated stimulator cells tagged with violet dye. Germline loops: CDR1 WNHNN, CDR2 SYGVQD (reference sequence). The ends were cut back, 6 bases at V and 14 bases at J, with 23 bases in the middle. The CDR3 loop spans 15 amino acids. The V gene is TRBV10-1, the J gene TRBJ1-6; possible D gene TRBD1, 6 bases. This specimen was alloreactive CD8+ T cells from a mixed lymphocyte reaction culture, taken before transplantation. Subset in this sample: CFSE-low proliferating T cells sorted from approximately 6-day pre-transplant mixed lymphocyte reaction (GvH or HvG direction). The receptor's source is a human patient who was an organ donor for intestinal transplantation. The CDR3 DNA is TGCGCCAGCAGCCCGGTCCAGACAGGCTGGACATCCCTCCACTTT. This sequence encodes CASSPVQTGWTSLHF.